The following is a TCR beta chain sequence with its context. Its recognized antigen is unknown. Base qualities are not at hand, and no much larger clone is one base apart. Other DNA sequences in the same sample also yield this CDR3. This sample stems from a study of cytomegalovirus exposure and HLA in healthy donors (dated by TCRdb to the late 2010s). Background on the whole study: An earlier analysis of approximately 640 of the donors reported more than 250 Gb of sequence data and 117 million unique TCR beta sequences from about 180 million T cells. The study profiled the T cell repertoires of under 850 subjects by immunosequencing and related them to cytomegalovirus serostatus. The later analysis used no new phenotypic data to find candidate immune exposures, relying instead on TCR beta sequences and their occurrence across donors. Among the roughly 370 genotyped donors, around 81% belonged to the genetic ancestry cluster associated with self-reported Caucasian donors. Roughly five DR-DQ haplotypes were handled as single units for association and clustering, since linkage in the cohort was strong. Every discovery cohort repertoire had been produced on one sequencing platform. Besides the first cohort of around 670 subjects, a separate validation cohort made up of around 120 different subjects was used. To predict cytomegalovirus infection status, the study combined high-throughput TCR immunosequencing, statistical association of individual TCRs with disease status, and machine learning. Among over 350 genotyped donors of the cohort, an average of 235,054 unique TCR beta nucleotide sequences were sequenced per donor, around 20% of them non-productive. HLA typing covered class I and class II loci at four-digit resolution. The number of donors typed differed by locus, with roughly 620-630 for A, B, C, DRB1 and DQB1, 522 for DQA1, 600 to 610 for DPA1, and 472 for DPB1. The study aimed to test whether signatures of past pathogen exposure could be identified by cataloging public T cell receptors. An earlier analysis of roughly 580 of the donors used high-throughput TCR beta sequencing to judge whether each TCR beta V gene segment behaved as functional or pseudogenic. Alongside the repertoire data, information on donor age, sex, ethnicity and CMV serostatus was compiled. A later analysis re-examined previously published TCR beta repertoires from several hundred donors and added high-resolution HLA genotyping to investigate patterns of TCR occurrence. An early release that covered about 600 HLA-typed donors contained approximately 290 gigabases of sequencing data and around 80 million unique TCR sequences. In a later genetic analysis, genome-wide SNP genotypes for about three fifths of the roughly 670 donors were used, and that subset was treated as a discovery cohort. Overall results and qualifications from the work: A later analysis found that most CMV-associated TCR beta chains appeared HLA-restricted, with HLA associations seemingly driven largely by CMV exposure. The earlier analysis of fewer than 750 of the donors excluded roughly 17 rarely observed V segments, including chromosome 9 orphons, because counts were too low. Specific HLA alleles were associated with 15,000 to 20,000 TCR beta sequences at a false discovery rate of 0.05 in a later analysis. CMV serostatus was the only immune exposure information available for the cohort. This cohort had only TCR beta chains sequenced, and the lack of alpha or paired-chain data limited which features could be detected. While some public TCRs were present in many individuals, most TCR sequences turned up only very rarely across donors. The presence/absence analyses assumed that sequencing depth was roughly uniform across donors, and that assumption may not be true. The authors suggested that the approach could potentially be generalized to other disease states and immunological phenotypes. The 87-base-pair reads could not distinguish some IMGT-functional V segments, including TRBV6-2 and TRBV6-3, so those segments were excluded. Linkage disequilibrium might explain the correlated functional status among segregating V segments, but an unknown experimental factor could not be excluded. In a later genetic analysis, a missense DCLRE1C variant was associated with V-gene and J-gene trimming of TCR beta chains, and the association was replicated in an independent cohort. Broadly in line with IMGT annotations, most TCR beta V segments showed up in productive rearrangements about 90% or about 30% of the time in an earlier analysis of around 550 of the donors. A later genetic analysis reported fewer N-insertions in productive TCRs among donors in an Asian-associated ancestry cluster than the roughly 720-donor mean. According to a later analysis, TCR association rates differed among HLA loci, with DRB1 alleles showing the most associated TCRs and HLA-C alleles showing the fewest. Cytomegalovirus status was reported to be diagnosed by the classifier with high specificity and sensitivity in both the original and validation cohorts. A later analysis reported that several top co-occurrence clusters appeared linked to parvovirus B19, influenza, CMV and Epstein-Barr virus. A further reported finding was that TCR beta sequences accurately predicted the HLA-A and HLA-B alleles for most subjects in the first cohort. In a later analysis, HLA-associated TCR beta chains showed more clonal expansion and lower generation probabilities than non-associated chains that were equally common. A total of 164 TCR beta chains were listed by the study as associated with cytomegalovirus. Assigning TCR associations to individual alleles was difficult when HLA alleles, especially DR and DQ, strongly co-occurred. In vitro tests confirmed that a few of the cytomegalovirus-associated TCR beta chains recognize cytomegalovirus antigens. A cluster of highly shared sequence variants was judged likely to represent a technical artifact of the sequencing pipeline. HLA typing was unavailable for some donors at each locus, so association tests used only the typed subset.

The junction shows trimming of 4 bases on V and 3 bases on J, plus 13 bases between the germline ends. Including cysteine and phenylalanine, the CDR3 has 14 amino acids. Only the CDR3 portion is preserved as DNA: 42 bases, with reading frame beginning at the first base. CDR1 and CDR2, per the germline V gene, are SGHAT and FQNNGV. The method behind the library was the immunoSEQ multiplex PCR assay. A mixture of 60 forward primers for TCR Vbeta segments and 13 reverse primers for TCR Jbeta segments was used in the multiplex PCR. The CDR3 region of rearranged TCR beta genes was amplified from genomic DNA by a multiplex PCR assay. The amplified TCR beta libraries were sequenced on the Illumina HiSeq System as 87-base-pair reads. The study's own analysis went as follows. A later analysis counted approximately 84 million unique TCR beta chains across the 650 to 800 repertoires, and roughly 10 million of these chains were shared by at least two donors. Raw reads were error-corrected and collapsed into unique sequences by a nearest-neighbor algorithm in which closely related sequences were merged to remove PCR and sequencing errors. Alignment of CDR3 sequences to IMGT reference sequences was used to assign V, D and J gene segments. For a sequence to be retained, at least a six-nucleotide match to both a V gene segment and a J gene segment was required. Rearrangements were classified as productive when the CDR3 lacked stop codons and remained in frame with V and J, and all other rearrangements were classified as non-productive. Following IMGT convention, CDR3 was defined as the stretch from the second conserved V-encoded cysteine up to the conserved J-encoded phenylalanine. The earlier analysis of some 550 of the donors excluded any sequence lacking an unambiguous match to a single V gene segment. An earlier analysis of several hundred of the donors called V segments functional above 56.7% productive rearrangements and segregating when the between-donor standard deviation exceeded 5%. A statistical classification framework was developed to diagnose cytomegalovirus status using the catalog of TCR beta chain sequences. V and J gene assignment, in a later analysis, came from comparing TCR nucleotide sequences with IMGT/GENE-DB human TR gene sequences. Using the TCRdist pipeline, a later analysis assigned CDR3 sequences along with most-parsimonious VDJ recombination scenarios. In a later analysis, each TCR beta chain was defined by its CDR3 amino acid sequence together with its V-gene family, and reads without a unique V-gene family were excluded. A later analysis removed several hundred highly shared, low-generation-probability nucleotide sequences to deal with suspected cross-contamination and a sequencing artifact. A later analysis calculated a clonal expansion index for each public chain from normalized within-repertoire ranks of inferred template counts. Generation probabilities in a later analysis came from a VDJ recombination model fitted to out-of-frame rearrangements, and those results were checked against IGoR. In a later analysis, TCR-TCR, TCR-HLA and TCR-CMV co-occurrence was scored with hypergeometric tests, and a repertoire-size bias correction was applied to TCR pairs. To estimate false discovery rates, a later analysis permuted the HLA or CMV assignments 20 times. In a later analysis, co-occurring TCRs were grouped with DBSCAN, and TCRdist sequence similarity was added when clustering was performed within HLA-allele-positive subsets. Co-occurrence clustering excluded repertoires with fewer than 30,000 or more than 120,000 public chains, plus five with anomalous nucleotide sharing. The clones in this table, taken by TCRdb from immuneACCESS, are in-frame only. Not every clone is retained; where verified, under half of the shortfall comes from an unresolved V gene, and the cause of the rest is unknown. That table supplies the V and J calls and clone size; D and trimming were determined from the DNA. The sample table contains about 150,000 clones; only one count was recorded for about 74% of them. The ten top clones hold 2.5% to 3.5% of the sample.

The cohort comprised some 700 healthy bone marrow donors. Cohort members were all nominally healthy when sampled, although unrecorded immune exposures were likely present. The donor was CMV seronegative and was included in the group of 352 seronegative cohort members. Every donor gave a peripheral blood sample, and the peripheral blood mononuclear cells from that sample were used for TCR beta sequencing. Genomic DNA extraction from the blood cell samples was performed with the Qiagen DNeasy Blood Extraction Kit. This receptor was taken from a male donor in good health and CMV-seronegative. The sequenced sample was PBMCs. The rearrangement joined TRBV11-2 to TRBJ2-7; perhaps TRBD2 is the D gene, with 6 bases matching. The CDR3 region reads CASSSQRGNYEQYF. The DNA is TGTGCCAGCAGCTCACAACGGGGGAACTACGAGCAGTACTTC.